Each of the 15 T cell receptor beta chains below was sequenced from the same sample in a study of beta chain features in type 1 diabetes. Whole-study results and caveats: Across all four CD4+ subsets, people with type 1 diabetes showed modestly shorter TCRB CDR3s.

What these receptors recognize is not known. Reverse transcribing all isolated RNA meant expressed TCRB transcripts were sequenced. Assay: immunoSEQ multiplex PCR; the TCRdb copy retains only in-frame clones and omits some. The sample has about 160,000 clones; 9% to 10% are singletons. Sequenced sample: central memory CD4+ T cells from blood. These TCRs come from a woman aged 25 to 39 with type 1 diabetes.

This rearrangement joins TRBV11-3 to TRBJ2-4; no clear D. The CDR3 loop spans 14 amino acids. CDR1 and CDR2 (germline): SGHNT, YENEEA. Trimming took 0 bases from V and 10 from J, leaving 13 bases between them. In nucleotides, the CDR3 is TGTGCCAGCAGCTTAGATGAGGCGGCCTTAATTCAGTACTTC. Translated, it gives CASSLDEAALIQYF.

This clone was seen a handful of times. The chain joins TRBV4-2 to TRBJ2-7, with TRBD1 matching over 7 bases. V lost 1 base, J lost 0 bases, and 9 bases stayed unmatched. Per the germline V gene, CDR1 is LGHNA and CDR2 is YNFKEQ. CDR3 length: 17 residues. CDR3 in amino acids: CASSQATVGQISYEQYF. In DNA, the CDR3 is TGTGCCAGCAGCCAAGCTACCGTGGGACAGATCTCCTACGAGCAGTACTTC.

This rearrangement joins TRBV19 to TRBJ2-7, with a possible D match to TRBD1 (5 bases). Trimming stripped 9 bases from V and 0 bases from J, with 12 bases between. Germline-derived CDR1 and CDR2 are LNHDA and SQIVND (reference sequence). This CDR3 is built from 13 residues. CDR3 sequence reads: CASRQRPSYEQYF. The CDR3 bases are TGTGCCAGCCGACAGAGACCCTCCTACGAGCAGTACTTC.

The chain employs TRBV4-1 and TRBJ1-2; 7 bases are shared with TRBD1. This CDR3 is 16 amino acids long. V was clipped by 4 bases and J by 3 bases; unmatched bases: 11. The germline V gene has CDR1 MGHRA and CDR2 YSYEKL. The CDR3 region has the DNA TGCGCCAGCAGCCCCCGGGAGGGGGCGCTGGACTATGGCTACACCTTC. The encoded protein is CASSPREGALDYGYTF.

This CDR3 reads CAWNMGQDSIKAYEQYF. DNA for the CDR3: TGTGCCTGGAATATGGGACAGGACTCAATCAAAGCCTACGAGCAGTACTTC. This chain connects TRBV30 to TRBJ2-7, with 8 nucleotides matching TRBD1. CDR1 and CDR2 (germline): GTSNPN, SVGIG (reference sequence). The CDR3 is 17 amino acids. J lost 2 bases, V lost 4 bases, and 16 bases had no gene match.

This chain connects TRBV5-1 to TRBJ1-1, with a tentative D call TRBD1 (5 bases). Germline V gene lookup returns CDR1 SGHRS and CDR2 YFSETQ. This CDR3 comprises 18 residues. V was pared by 4 bases and J by 0 bases, with 22 bases between. The CDR3 DNA follows: TGCGCCAGCAGCCAGATGGCGGGGCGGGGCACCTTGAACACTGAAGCTTTCTTT. It codes for CASSQMAGRGTLNTEAFF.

This clone appeared a few times. The chain combines TRBV4-3 with TRBJ2-7, with D possibly matching TRBD1 (5 bases). Germline values: CDR1 LGHNA, CDR2 YSLEER. V shed 4 bases and J shed 3 bases, with 7 bases lying between them. This CDR3 is built from 12 residues. CDR3 in DNA: TGCGCCAGCAGCCCCGACAGCTACGAGCAGTACTTC. This codes for CASSPDSYEQYF.

The chain has TRBV2 and TRBJ2-5; the D gene is possibly TRBD1 (6 bases). V lost 5 bases and J lost 4, with 14 bases in between. This CDR3 contains 14 residues. Per the germline V gene, CDR1 is SNHLY and CDR2 is FYNNEI. CDR3 residues: CASSPPTGTETQYF. The CDR3 DNA reads TGTGCCAGCAGTCCACCAACAGGGACAGAGACCCAGTACTTC.

The chain links TRBV2 to TRBJ1-1; D is perhaps TRBD1 (5 bases). The CDR3 is 14 residues long. Trimming stripped 8 bases from V and 10 bases from J, with 23 bases between. Germline V lookup: CDR1 SNHLY, CDR2 FYNNEI. The CDR3 DNA reads TGTGCCAGCTCAAGACAGCGCGAAAATTTTGGAGCTTTCTTT. Encoded protein: CASSRQRENFGAFF.

This clone was observed a handful of times. This sequence joins TRBV9 and TRBJ2-3; TRBD2 matches at 14 bases. CDR3 length: 16 residues. The germline V gene encodes CDR1 SGDLS and CDR2 YYNGEE. The V and J ends lost 7 bases and 4 bases, in that order; junction bases with no gene match: 8. CDR3 protein: CASRRLAGGPSDTQYF. DNA of the CDR3: TGTGCCAGCCGGAGACTAGCGGGAGGGCCGTCAGATACGCAGTATTTT.

V usage is TRBV27 and J usage is TRBJ1-1; TRBD1 might be the D (6 bases). V was cut by 6 bases and J by 2 bases, with 7 bases left in between. This CDR3 contains 12 residues. Germline V gene data show CDR1 as MNHEY and CDR2 as SMNVEV (reference sequence). CDR3 DNA: TGTGCCAGCAGGGACAGCAACACTGAAGCTTTCTTT. This encodes CASRDSNTEAFF.

This clone showed up just a few times. The rearrangement links TRBV7-9 to TRBJ1-2, with TRBD1 matching 7 bases. CDR3 size: 16 residues. The V segment lost 5 bases and the J segment 4 bases; nucleotides outside the gene matches: 13. CDR1 SEHNR and CDR2 FQNEAQ come from the germline V gene (reference sequence). CDR3 coding DNA: TGTGCCAGCAGCCTAAGTCTACGACAGGGTATCTATGGCTACACCTTC. Translated: CASSLSLRQGIYGYTF.

This clone appeared a few times. V and J are TRBV5-1 and TRBJ2-5, with D possibly being TRBD2 (6 bases). With 4 bases removed from V and 5 bases from J, the gap between germline ends came to 18 bases. Germline CDR1 reads SGHRS; CDR2 reads YFSETQ. This CDR3 is built from 15 residues. CDR3 amino acids: CASSQDGAGGETQYF. In nucleotides, the CDR3 is TGCGCCAGCAGCCAAGATGGGGCAGGAGGGGAGACCCAGTACTTC. The whole variable domain, filled in from reference TRBV5-1 and TRBJ2-5, reads KAGVTQTPRYLIKTRGQQVTLSCSPISGHRSVSWYQQTPGQGLQFLFEYFSETQRNKGNFPGRFSGRQFSNSRSEMNVSTLELGDSALYLCASSQDGAGGETQYFGPGTRLLVL.

The rearrangement links TRBV5-1 to TRBJ1-1; 8 bases are a match to TRBD1. CDR3 length: 15 residues. The V gene's germline CDR1 is SGHRS and CDR2 YFSETQ. Germline trimming cut 1 base from V and 3 bases from J; bases unmatched to any gene: 5. CDR3 in DNA: TGCGCCAGCAGCTTGCAGGGGGCTACGGACACTGAAGCTTTCTTT. Protein sequence: CASSLQGATDTEAFF.

The table lists this clone with a few counts. The rearrangement links TRBV5-1 to TRBJ2-5, with a possible D match to TRBD1 (6 bases). This CDR3 is built from 16 residues. Germline V gene sequence: CDR1 SGHRS, CDR2 YFSETQ. The ends were cut back, 4 bases at V and 3 bases at J, with 19 bases in the middle. CDR3 amino acids: CASSPPGSGAEETQYF. The CDR3 region has the DNA TGCGCCAGCAGCCCCCCAGGTTCAGGGGCAGAAGAGACCCAGTACTTC.